Listed below are T cell receptor beta chains from one sample, sequenced in a study of Graves' ophthalmopathy and Graves' hyperthyroidism. TCRdb independently ran MiXCR on the multiplex PCR reads; one entry per CDR3 protein. Among 620,000 or so distinct CDR3 sequences listed, 20% to 25% were seen once. The sequenced sample consisted of peripheral blood. The receptors come from a woman aged 18 to 35 with stable Graves' hyperthyroidism. Some clones in this sample may be carry-over from other donors' samples. Both conserved end residues are part of each CDR3. D genes are given only for firm matches. A clone size is listed for some rows: how often the clone was seen (once, few, many), or a class if it is expanded.

CDR3 DNA,CDR3 protein,J gene,V gene,D gene,clone size
TGTGCCAGCAGTCCCCACGGTGGCCCCCTCCACTTT,CASSPHGGPLHF,TRBJ1-6,TRBV12-3/TRBV12-4,NA,many
TGCAGCGTTGAAACATCGCCTAACTATGGCTACACCTTC,CSVETSPNYGYTF,TRBJ1-2,TRBV29-1,NA,many
TGCGCCAGCAGCCGAGGGCTAGGCAGGACAGGGGACTACGAGCAGTACTTC,CASSRGLGRTGDYEQYF,TRBJ2-7,TRBV4-1,TRBD1,few
TGTGCCAGCAGCTTCAGAATCTATGGCTACACCTTC,CASSFRIYGYTF,TRBJ1-2,TRBV7-9,NA,many
TGTGCCAGCAGTCTTTTTGGACAGGGGGAAGCTTTCTTT,CASSLFGQGEAFF,TRBJ1-1,TRBV6-1,TRBD1,many
TGTGCCAGCTCACCAATGGCCGGGACAGGGGGCAGCGAGCAGTACTTC,CASSPMAGTGGSEQYF,TRBJ2-7,TRBV18,TRBD1,NA
TGTGCCAGCAGCGTAGCTACGGGTACTAGGAATGGCTACACCTTC,CASSVATGTRNGYTF,TRBJ1-2,TRBV9,NA,many
TGTGCCAGCAGTTTAGGGACAGAGAATCAGCCCCAGCATTTT,CASSLGTENQPQHF,TRBJ1-5,TRBV12-3/TRBV12-4,NA,many
TGTGCCAGTAGTATTAGTAGGGTGCCCCCGGTCGGCACTGAAGCTTTCTTT,CASSISRVPPVGTEAFF,TRBJ1-1,TRBV19,NA,NA
TGTGCCAGCTCACCACCTGTTGCCGCAGATACGCAGTATTTT,CASSPPVAADTQYF,TRBJ2-3,TRBV18,NA,many
TGTGCCAGCAGCCCTGGACAGTCCACCGGGGAGCTGTTTTTT,CASSPGQSTGELFF,TRBJ2-2,TRBV7-2,NA,NA
TGTGCCTGGAGTTCAGGTCCTACGGCGGCTTTCTTT,CAWSSGPTAAFF,TRBJ1-1,TRBV30,NA,many
TGCAGTGCTAGTGAGGGGTCCCTTTATAATTCACCCCTCCACTTT,CSASEGSLYNSPLHF,TRBJ1-6,TRBV20-1,NA,many
TGCGCCAGCAGCCAAGACGGGCAAGACTATGGCTACACCTTC,CASSQDGQDYGYTF,TRBJ1-2,TRBV4-1,NA,many
TGCAGTGCTGGGATGGGACAGGCCCAAGAGACCCAGTACTTC,CSAGMGQAQETQYF,TRBJ2-5,TRBV20-1,TRBD1,NA
TGTGCCGGGCGATCGACTAGCGCTTCCTACGAGCAGTACTTC,CAGRSTSASYEQYF,TRBJ2-7,TRBV6-1,TRBD2,many
TGTGCCAGCAGTGGGGGACAGGGGATTAACTATGGCTACACCTTC,CASSGGQGINYGYTF,TRBJ1-2,TRBV2,TRBD1,many
TGTGCCAGCAGTTTACGAGTATCAGGGGAGAGAAACACCATATATTTT,CASSLRVSGERNTIYF,TRBJ1-3,TRBV12-3/TRBV12-4,NA,many
TGTGCCAGCAGCGTAGACAGGACTAGCGGGAGTGAGGTGCAGTACTTC,CASSVDRTSGSEVQYF,TRBJ2-7,TRBV9,TRBD2,many
TGTGCCACCAGCCGGAGAGGGGGCGTACCCGAGACCCAGTACTTC,CATSRRGGVPETQYF,TRBJ2-5,TRBV15,TRBD1,many
TGTGCCATCAGTGACTGGGACAGTCATTTTGCGCCGAACACTGAAGCTTTCTTT,CAISDWDSHFAPNTEAFF,TRBJ1-1,TRBV10-3,TRBD1,many
TGTGCCAGCAGTTGGGCCCGCGCCTACGAGCAGTACTTC,CASSWARAYEQYF,TRBJ2-7,TRBV6-5,NA,few
TGTGCCAGCAGCCCTAGCGGTAGGGATTATCAGCCCCAGCATTTT,CASSPSGRDYQPQHF,TRBJ1-5,TRBV7-9,NA,many
TGTGCCAGCAGGCCCGACAGGTTCCCCTCCTACGAGCAGTACTTC,CASRPDRFPSYEQYF,TRBJ2-7,TRBV6-5,NA,many
TGTGCCAGCGGGGTTGGCTCAAATCAGCCCCAGCATTTT,CASGVGSNQPQHF,TRBJ1-5,TRBV6-1,NA,many
TGTGCCAGCTCGACCTCAGGGGAATGGGACAAAAACATTCAGTACTTC,CASSTSGEWDKNIQYF,TRBJ2-4,TRBV28,NA,NA
TGTGCCAGCAGCCGCCGGGAGAGCGATAATGAGCAGTTCTTC,CASSRRESDNEQFF,TRBJ2-1,TRBV12-3/TRBV12-4,NA,NA
TGTGCCAGCAGCACAGGGAGGGTGCTGTTTTTT,CASSTGRVLFF,TRBJ2-2,TRBV28,NA,NA
TGTGCCAGCAGCTGGAGACAGGGCGGGGAGACCCAGTACTTC,CASSWRQGGETQYF,TRBJ2-5,TRBV7-9,TRBD1,many
TGTGCCAGCAGCTTAGGGGACGTACTACGTTGGGGCAATCAGCCCCAGCATTTT,CASSLGDVLRWGNQPQHF,TRBJ1-5,TRBV11-2,NA,many
TGTGCCACCGGGGGAGGGAACTACGAGCAGTACTTC,CATGGGNYEQYF,TRBJ2-7,TRBV27,TRBD2,NA
TGCGCCAGCAGCTCAACGGTGGGACCCTCCGTCTATGGCTACACCTTC,CASSSTVGPSVYGYTF,TRBJ1-2,TRBV5-1,NA,NA
TGTGCCAGCAGCACCCAGGGGAAAACTGAAGCTTTCTTT,CASSTQGKTEAFF,TRBJ1-1,TRBV7-3,NA,NA
TGTGCCAGCAGTTACGGGGGAAGCACAGATACGCAGTATTTT,CASSYGGSTDTQYF,TRBJ2-3,TRBV6-5,NA,many
TGTGCCAGCAGCTTAGGAGACAGGGCTTTCAATCAGCCCCAGCATTTT,CASSLGDRAFNQPQHF,TRBJ1-5,TRBV7-8,TRBD1,few
TGCAGTGCTTCCCCCCCGGGGAGCTATGGCTACACCTTC,CSASPPGSYGYTF,TRBJ1-2,TRBV20-1,NA,many
TGCGCCAGCAGCTTGACGGGAGCCTACGGGCAGTACTTC,CASSLTGAYGQYF,TRBJ2-7,TRBV5-1,NA,NA
TGTGCCAGCAGCCCCTCTTGGAGCAATCAGCCCCAGCATTTT,CASSPSWSNQPQHF,TRBJ1-5,TRBV9,NA,few
TGTGCCAGCAGTCTTGACCCACCCCCCCAACTCACAGGGTTCCTACCGAACACTGAAGCTTTCTTT,CASSLDPPPQLTGFLPNTEAFF,TRBJ1-1,TRBV5-4,NA,NA
TGTGCCAGCAGCTTTTACGGGGGCTACTTGGACATTCAGTACTTC,CASSFYGGYLDIQYF,TRBJ2-4,TRBV11-2,NA,many
TGCGCCAGCAGCTTGGTGGTCAGTTTAACCGGGGAGCTGTTTTTT,CASSLVVSLTGELFF,TRBJ2-2,TRBV5-1,NA,many
TGCAGTGCAGAACTAGTGGGTCAGCCCCAGCATTTT,CSAELVGQPQHF,TRBJ1-5,TRBV20-1,NA,many
TGTGCCACCTCCCCCCCTAGCGGGAGTATCTACGAGCAGTACTTC,CATSPPSGSIYEQYF,TRBJ2-7,TRBV19,TRBD2,NA
TGTGCCAGTAGTATAGGGGGGACAGGTCACTACGAGCAGTACTTC,CASSIGGTGHYEQYF,TRBJ2-7,TRBV19,TRBD1,many
TGTGCCAGCAGCCATTTTTCTGGGGGTGCAAATGGCTACACCTTC,CASSHFSGGANGYTF,TRBJ1-2,TRBV3-1,NA,many
TGCGCCAGCAGTTTACGTGGGGATTGGCAATCACCCCTCCACTTT,CASSLRGDWQSPLHF,TRBJ1-6,TRBV5-1,NA,many
TGTGCCAGCAGCAGATTGACAGCCGAAGCTTTCTTT,CASSRLTAEAFF,TRBJ1-1,TRBV2,NA,NA
TGTGCCAGCAGTTACTTGGCCGGCTCAAGAGAGACCCAGTACTTC,CASSYLAGSRETQYF,TRBJ2-5,TRBV6-5,NA,many
TGTGCCAGCAGTTTATCTTCGGGGGCGAACACTGAAGCTTTCTTT,CASSLSSGANTEAFF,TRBJ1-1,TRBV27,NA,few